This T cell receptor beta chain was retrieved from a study of T cell responses to AZD1222 COVID-19 vaccine. V shed 7 bases and J shed 0 bases, with 12 bases lying between them. This CDR3 spans 14 amino acids. The germline V gene has CDR1 SQVTM and CDR2 ANQGSEA. Repertoires were generated with immunoSEQ multiplex PCR, while TCRdb's copy carries only in-frame clones and drops some. The sample has about 140,000 clones; roughly 93% are singletons. The sample here was peripheral blood, taken on day 0 of AZD1222 vaccination. This chain joins TRBV29-1 and TRBJ2-2, with TRBD2 as a possible D gene (5 bases). The source of this sequence is an adult in good health. DNA for the CDR3: TGCAGCGCCGAGGACGGGACGAACACCGGGGAGCTGTTTTTT. This gives the protein CSAEDGTNTGELFF.